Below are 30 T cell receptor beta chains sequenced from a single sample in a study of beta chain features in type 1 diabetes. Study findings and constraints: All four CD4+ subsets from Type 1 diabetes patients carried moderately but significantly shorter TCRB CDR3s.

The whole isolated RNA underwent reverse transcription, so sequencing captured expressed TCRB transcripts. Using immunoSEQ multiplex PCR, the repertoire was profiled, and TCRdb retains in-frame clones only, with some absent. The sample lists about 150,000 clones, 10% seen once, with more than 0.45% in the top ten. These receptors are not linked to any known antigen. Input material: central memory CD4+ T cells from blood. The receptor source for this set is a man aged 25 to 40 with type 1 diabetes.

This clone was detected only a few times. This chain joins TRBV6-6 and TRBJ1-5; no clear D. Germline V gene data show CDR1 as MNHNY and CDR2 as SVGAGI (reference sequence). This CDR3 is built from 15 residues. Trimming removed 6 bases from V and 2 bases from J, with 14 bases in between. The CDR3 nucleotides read TGTGCCAGCAGCCAACCCGAGAGGGGCAATCAGCCCCAGCATTTT. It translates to CASSQPERGNQPQHF.

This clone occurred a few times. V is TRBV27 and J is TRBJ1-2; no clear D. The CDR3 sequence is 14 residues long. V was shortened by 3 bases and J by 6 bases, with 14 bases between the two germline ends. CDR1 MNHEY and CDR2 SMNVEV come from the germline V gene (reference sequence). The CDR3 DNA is TGTGCCAGCAGTTTTACTAGGGTGGGCCATGGCTACACCTTC. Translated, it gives CASSFTRVGHGYTF.

CDR3 sequence (DNA): TGCAGCGCCTTAGGAGGGATGCGAGAGACCCAGTACTTC. This translates into CSALGGMRETQYF. V and J are TRBV29-1 and TRBJ2-5, with D perhaps matching TRBD2 (6 bases). V shed 7 bases and J shed 4 bases, with 16 bases lying between them. CDR1 is SQVTM, CDR2 ANQGSEA, per germline. This CDR3 is 13 amino acids long. The whole variable domain, filled in from reference TRBV29-1 and TRBJ2-5, reads SAVISQKPSRDICQRGTSLTIQCQVDSQVTMMFWYRQQPGQSLTLIATANQGSEATYESGFVIDKFPISRPNLTFSTLTVSNMSPEDSSIYLCSALGGMRETQYFGPGTRLLVL.

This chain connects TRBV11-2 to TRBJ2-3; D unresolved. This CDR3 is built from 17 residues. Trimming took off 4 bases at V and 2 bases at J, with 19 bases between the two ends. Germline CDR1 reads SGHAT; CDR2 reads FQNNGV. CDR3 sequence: CASSSTHLVSSTDTQYF. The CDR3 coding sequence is TGTGCCAGCAGCTCAACCCACTTGGTTAGCTCCACAGATACGCAGTATTTT.

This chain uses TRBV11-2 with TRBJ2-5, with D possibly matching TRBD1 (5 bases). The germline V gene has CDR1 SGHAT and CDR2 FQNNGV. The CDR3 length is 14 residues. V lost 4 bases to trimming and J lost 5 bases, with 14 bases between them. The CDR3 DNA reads TGTGCCAGCAGCTCCCGAAATGCAGGGGAGACCCAGTACTTC. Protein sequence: CASSSRNAGETQYF. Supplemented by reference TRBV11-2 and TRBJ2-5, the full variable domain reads EAGVAQSPRYKIIEKRQSVAFWCNPISGHATLYWYQQILGQGPKLLIQFQNNGVVDDSQLPKDRFSAERLKGVDSTLKIQPAKLEDSAVYLCASSSRNAGETQYFGPGTRLLVL.

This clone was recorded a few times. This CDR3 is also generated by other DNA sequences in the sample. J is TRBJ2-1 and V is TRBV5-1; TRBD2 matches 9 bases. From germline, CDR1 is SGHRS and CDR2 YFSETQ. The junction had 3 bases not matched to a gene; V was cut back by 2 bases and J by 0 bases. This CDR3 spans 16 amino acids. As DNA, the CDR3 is TGCGCCAGCAGCTTTAGCGGGAGTGGCTCCTACAATGAGCAGTTCTTC. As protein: CASSFSGSGSYNEQFF. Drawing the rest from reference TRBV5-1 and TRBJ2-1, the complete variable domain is KAGVTQTPRYLIKTRGQQVTLSCSPISGHRSVSWYQQTPGQGLQFLFEYFSETQRNKGNFPGRFSGRQFSNSRSEMNVSTLELGDSALYLCASSFSGSGSYNEQFFGPGTRLTVL.

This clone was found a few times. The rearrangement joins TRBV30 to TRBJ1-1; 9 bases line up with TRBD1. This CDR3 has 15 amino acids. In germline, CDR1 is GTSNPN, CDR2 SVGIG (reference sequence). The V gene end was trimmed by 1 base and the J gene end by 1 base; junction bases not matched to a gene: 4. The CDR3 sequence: CAWSDTGQGNTEAFF. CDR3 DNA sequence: TGTGCCTGGAGTGATACGGGACAGGGGAACACTGAAGCTTTCTTT.

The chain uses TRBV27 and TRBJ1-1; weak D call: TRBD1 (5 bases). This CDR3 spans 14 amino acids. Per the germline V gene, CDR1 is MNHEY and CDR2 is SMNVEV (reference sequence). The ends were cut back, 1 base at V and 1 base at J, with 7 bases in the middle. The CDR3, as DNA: TGTGCCAGCAGTTTATGGGGGGGGAACACTGAAGCTTTCTTT. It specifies CASSLWGGNTEAFF.

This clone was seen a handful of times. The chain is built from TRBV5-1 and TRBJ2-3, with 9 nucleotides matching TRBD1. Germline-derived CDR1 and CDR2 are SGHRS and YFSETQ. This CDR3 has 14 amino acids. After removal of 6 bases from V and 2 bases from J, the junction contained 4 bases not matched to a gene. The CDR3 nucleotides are TGCGCCAGCAAGGAACAGGGGGCCACAGATACGCAGTATTTT. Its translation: CASKEQGATDTQYF.

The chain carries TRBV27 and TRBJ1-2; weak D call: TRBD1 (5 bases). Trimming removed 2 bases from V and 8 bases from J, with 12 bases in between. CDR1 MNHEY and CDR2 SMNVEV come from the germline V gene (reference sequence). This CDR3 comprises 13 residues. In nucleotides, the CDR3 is TGTGCCAGCAGTTTAGGCAGGGCCGGGGGCTACACCTTC. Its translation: CASSLGRAGGYTF.

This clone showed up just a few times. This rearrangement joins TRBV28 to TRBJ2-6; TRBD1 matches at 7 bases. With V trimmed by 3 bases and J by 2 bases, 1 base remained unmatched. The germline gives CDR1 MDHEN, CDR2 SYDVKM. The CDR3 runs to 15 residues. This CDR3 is CASSFDRAGANVLTF. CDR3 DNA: TGTGCCAGCAGTTTCGACAGGGCTGGGGCCAACGTCCTGACTTTC.

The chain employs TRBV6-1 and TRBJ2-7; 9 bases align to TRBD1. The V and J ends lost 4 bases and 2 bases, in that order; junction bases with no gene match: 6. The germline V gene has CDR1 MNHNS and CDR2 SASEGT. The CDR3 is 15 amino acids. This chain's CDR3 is CASSGKGQGTYEQYF. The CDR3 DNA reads TGTGCCAGCAGTGGCAAGGGACAGGGAACCTACGAGCAGTACTTC.

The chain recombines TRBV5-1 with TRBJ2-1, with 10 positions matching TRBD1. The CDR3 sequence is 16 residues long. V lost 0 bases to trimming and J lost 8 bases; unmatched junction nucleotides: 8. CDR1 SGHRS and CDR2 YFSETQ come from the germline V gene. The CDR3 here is CASSLAGTGVMDEQFF. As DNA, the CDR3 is TGCGCCAGCAGCTTGGCCGGGACAGGGGTCATGGATGAGCAGTTCTTC.

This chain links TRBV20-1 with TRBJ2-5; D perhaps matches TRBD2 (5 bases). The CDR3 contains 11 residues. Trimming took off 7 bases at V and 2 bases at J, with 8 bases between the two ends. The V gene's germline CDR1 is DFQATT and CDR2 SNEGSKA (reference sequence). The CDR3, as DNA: TGCAGTGTGCGGGTGCAAGAGACCCAGTACTTC. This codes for CSVRVQETQYF.

CDR3 sequence reads: CASTLPGGLAGNEQFF. The CDR3 region has the DNA TGTGCCAGCACCCTCCCTGGGGGACTAGCAGGCAATGAGCAGTTCTTC. The rearrangement joins TRBV28 to TRBJ2-1; 9 nucleotides line up with TRBD2. V shed 7 bases, J shed 6 bases, and the junction held 13 bases outside the gene matches. CDR1 and CDR2 (germline): MDHEN, SYDVKM. CDR3 length: 16 residues.

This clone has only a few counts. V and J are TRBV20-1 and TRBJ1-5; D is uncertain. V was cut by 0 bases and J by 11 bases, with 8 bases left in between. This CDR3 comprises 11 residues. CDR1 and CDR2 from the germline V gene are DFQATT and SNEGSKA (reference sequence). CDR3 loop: CSARELESQHF. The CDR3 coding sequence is TGCAGTGCTAGAGAGTTGGAGTCCCAGCATTTT.

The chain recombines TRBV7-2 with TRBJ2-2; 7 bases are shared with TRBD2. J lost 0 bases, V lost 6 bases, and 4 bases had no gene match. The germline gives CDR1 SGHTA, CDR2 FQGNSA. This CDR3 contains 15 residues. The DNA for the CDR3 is TGTGCCAGCAGTCCGCTAGCGGCGAACACCGGGGAGCTGTTTTTT. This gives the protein CASSPLAANTGELFF.

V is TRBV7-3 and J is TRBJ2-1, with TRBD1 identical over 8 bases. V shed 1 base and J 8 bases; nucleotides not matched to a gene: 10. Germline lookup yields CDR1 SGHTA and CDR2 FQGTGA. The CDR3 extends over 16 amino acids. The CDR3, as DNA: TGTGCCAGCAGCTTAAAACGTGCAGGGGGCGGGGATGAGCAGTTCTTC. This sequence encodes CASSLKRAGGGDEQFF.

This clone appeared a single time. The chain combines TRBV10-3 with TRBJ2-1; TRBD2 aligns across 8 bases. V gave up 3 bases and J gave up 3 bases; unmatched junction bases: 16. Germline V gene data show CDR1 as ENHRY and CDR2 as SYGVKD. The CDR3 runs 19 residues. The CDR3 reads CAISEGRGLGAGDYNEQFF. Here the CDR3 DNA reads TGTGCCATCAGTGAAGGTCGAGGGTTGGGAGCGGGAGACTACAATGAGCAGTTCTTC.

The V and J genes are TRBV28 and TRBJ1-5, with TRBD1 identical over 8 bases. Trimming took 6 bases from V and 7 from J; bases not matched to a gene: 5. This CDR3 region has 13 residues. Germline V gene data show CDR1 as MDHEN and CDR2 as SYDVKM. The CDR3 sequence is CASRTGEGQPQHF. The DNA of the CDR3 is TGTGCCAGCAGGACAGGGGAGGGACAGCCCCAGCATTTT.

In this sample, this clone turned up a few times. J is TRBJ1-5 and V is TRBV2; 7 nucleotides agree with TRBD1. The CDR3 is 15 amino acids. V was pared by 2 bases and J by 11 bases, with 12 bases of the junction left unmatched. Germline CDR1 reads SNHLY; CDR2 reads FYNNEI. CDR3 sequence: CASSELGTDQTAQHF. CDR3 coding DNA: TGTGCCAGCAGTGAACTCGGGACAGACCAAACAGCCCAGCATTTT.

The CDR3: CASSLLAGVLSYEQYF. The CDR3 DNA reads TGTGCCAGCAGCTTACTAGCGGGAGTCCTCTCCTACGAGCAGTACTTC. This chain uses TRBV9 with TRBJ2-7, with TRBD2 identical over 11 bases. The ends lost 4 bases at V and 0 bases at J; junction bases unmatched: 6. Germline V CDR1 and CDR2: SGDLS, YYNGEE. CDR3 size: 16 residues.

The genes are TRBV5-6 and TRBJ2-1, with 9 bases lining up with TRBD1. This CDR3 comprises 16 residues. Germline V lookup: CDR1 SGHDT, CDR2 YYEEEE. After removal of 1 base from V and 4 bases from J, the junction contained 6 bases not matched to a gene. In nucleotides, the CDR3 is TGTGCCAGCAGCTTGATAGGACAGGGGTATTACAATGAGCAGTTCTTC. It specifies CASSLIGQGYYNEQFF.

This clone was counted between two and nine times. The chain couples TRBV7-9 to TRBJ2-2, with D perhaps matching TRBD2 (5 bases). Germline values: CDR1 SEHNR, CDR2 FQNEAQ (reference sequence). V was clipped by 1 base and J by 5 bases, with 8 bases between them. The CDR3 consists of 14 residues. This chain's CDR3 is CASSLETSTGELFF. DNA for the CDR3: TGTGCCAGCAGCTTAGAAACTAGTACCGGGGAGCTGTTTTTT.

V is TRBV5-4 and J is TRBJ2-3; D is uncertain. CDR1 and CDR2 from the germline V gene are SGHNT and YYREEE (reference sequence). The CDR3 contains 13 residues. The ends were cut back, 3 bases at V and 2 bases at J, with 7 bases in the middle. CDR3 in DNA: TGTGCCAGCAGCTCCCAGGACACAGATACGCAGTATTTT. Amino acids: CASSSQDTDTQYF.

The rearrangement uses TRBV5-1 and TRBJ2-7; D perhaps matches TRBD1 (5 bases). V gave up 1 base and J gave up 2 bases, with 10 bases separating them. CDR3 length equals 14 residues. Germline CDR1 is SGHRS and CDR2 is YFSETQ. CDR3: CASSLNTGPYEQYF. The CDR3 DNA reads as TGCGCCAGCAGCTTGAACACAGGCCCCTACGAGCAGTACTTC.

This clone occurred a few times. CDR3 amino acids: CASSLDRARSSYEQYF. The CDR3 nucleotides read TGTGCCAGCAGCTTGGACAGGGCGAGGAGCTCCTACGAGCAGTACTTC. The chain has TRBV7-2 and TRBJ2-7, with 8 bases lining up with TRBD1. Per germline, CDR1 SGHTA and CDR2 FQGNSA. Trimming at V came to 3 bases and at J to 0 bases, leaving 7 bases not matched to a gene. This CDR3 is built from 16 residues.

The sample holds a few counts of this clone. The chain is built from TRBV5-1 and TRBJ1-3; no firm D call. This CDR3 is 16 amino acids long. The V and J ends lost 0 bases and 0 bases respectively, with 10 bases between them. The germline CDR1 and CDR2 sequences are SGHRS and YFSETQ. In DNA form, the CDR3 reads TGCGCCAGCAGCTTGGATGTGAGGAACTCTGGAAACACCATATATTTT. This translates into CASSLDVRNSGNTIYF.

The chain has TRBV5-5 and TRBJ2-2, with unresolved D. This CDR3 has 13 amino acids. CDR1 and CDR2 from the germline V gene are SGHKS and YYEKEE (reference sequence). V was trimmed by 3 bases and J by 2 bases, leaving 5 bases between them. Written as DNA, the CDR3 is TGTGCCAGCAGCTCGACTAACACCGGGGAGCTGTTTTTT. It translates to CASSSTNTGELFF.

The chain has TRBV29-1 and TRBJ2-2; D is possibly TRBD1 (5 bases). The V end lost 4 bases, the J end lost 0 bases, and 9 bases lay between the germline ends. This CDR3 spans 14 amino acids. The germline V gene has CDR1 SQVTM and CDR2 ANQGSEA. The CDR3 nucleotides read TGCAGCGTTGGACAGATCTCGAACACCGGGGAGCTGTTTTTT. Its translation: CSVGQISNTGELFF.